The entry below describes one T cell receptor (beta chain). Germline CDR1 reads SEHNR; CDR2 reads FQNEAQ (reference sequence). The CDR3 is 14 residues long. Trimming shortened V by 6 bases and J by 10 bases, and 18 bases separated the two germline ends. This sample is drawn from a study of blood T cell repertoires in COVID-19. Looking at the study overall: Acute and convalescent COVID-19 samples came from the United States, Italy and Spain. In each case, the material was cDNA or gDNA derived from T cells, B-cell-depleted T cells, or PBMCs.

Authors' methods: Nucleated cell counts were estimated from reference gene primer amplification. Assay used: immunoSEQ multiplex PCR; TCRdb lists only in-frame clones, some missing. V and J calls plus clone size are reproduced from that table; the DNA served to infer D and trimming. The sample contains about 400,000 clones, around 90% of which appear only once. The receptor comes from a human donor in a cohort sampled during active COVID-19. The gene calls are TRBV7-9 and TRBJ1-4; tentative D call: TRBD1 (6 bases). The sequenced material came from peripheral blood. The CDR3 coding sequence is TGTGCCAGCAGTAAGGACAGCTTCAGGGGAAAACTGTTTTTT. This translates into CASSKDSFRGKLFF. The whole variable domain, filled in from reference TRBV7-9 and TRBJ1-4, reads DTGVSQNPRHKITKRGQNVTFRCDPISEHNRLYWYRQTLGQGPEFLTYFQNEAQLEKSRLLSDRFSAERPKGSFSTLEIQRTEQGDSAMYLCASSKDSFRGKLFFGSGTQLSVL.